These T cell receptor beta chains were read from a single sample in a study of PD-L1 blockade in urothelial cancer. The method was immunoSEQ multiplex PCR; TCRdb's version includes in-frame clones alone and lacks a portion of them. The profile shows 85,000 to 90,000 clones, approximately 81% of them singletons. The sequenced sample was PBMCs, obtained around atezolizumab (anti-PD-L1) treatment. The source is a man aged 55-75 years with urothelial cancer. The CDR3 runs from the conserved cysteine through the conserved F or W. The order of the fields is clone size, V gene, CDR3 length, J gene, D gene, CDR3 DNA, CDR3 protein. A D gene is named only where the DNA matches it firmly. Size tells how often a clone was seen (once, few, many) or the class of an expanded clone, and some rows leave it out.

NA	TRBV5-6	14	TRBJ1-2	NA	TGTGCCAGCAGCTTGGGAGGGGGTCTAATTGGCTACACCTTC	CASSLGGGLIGYTF
NA	TRBV27	16	TRBJ1-2	TRBD1	TGTGCCAGCAGTTTATCGTGGGCGGGACAGGGCAACGGCTACACCTTC	CASSLSWAGQGNGYTF
NA	TRBV7-2	14	TRBJ2-1	TRBD2	TGTGCCAGCAGCCCCACGCGGGAGTCCCATGAGCAGTTCTTC	CASSPTRESHEQFF
NA	TRBV18	14	TRBJ1-1	NA	TGTGCCAGCTCAACGGACAGACAGAACACTGAAGCTTTCTTT	CASSTDRQNTEAFF
NA	TRBV11-2	14	TRBJ1-1	TRBD1	TGTGCCAGCAGCTTAGGGACAGGGAGCACTGAAGCTTTCTTT	CASSLGTGSTEAFF
NA	TRBV11-2	14	TRBJ2-6	NA	TGTGCCAGCAGATGGAGCTCTGGGGCCAACGTCCTGACTTTC	CASRWSSGANVLTF
few	TRBV29-1	11	TRBJ1-2	NA	TGCAGCGTTGAGTCTAGTTATGGCTACACCTTC	CSVESSYGYTF
NA	TRBV6-5	13	TRBJ1-2	NA	TGTGCCAGCAGACACCTAGTAGGTAACGGCTACACCTTC	CASRHLVGNGYTF
NA	TRBV4-1	16	TRBJ2-3	NA	TGCGCCAGCAGCCAAGTGGCAGGGAAGGGCACAGATACGCAGTATTTT	CASSQVAGKGTDTQYF
NA	TRBV30	12	TRBJ2-2	TRBD2	TGTGCCTGGAGTTCTACCGGGACTAGAGGATTTTTT	CAWSSTGTRGFF
NA	TRBV28	12	TRBJ2-7	NA	TGTGCCAGCAGTTCCACAGGGAACGAGCAGTACTTC	CASSSTGNEQYF
once	TRBV6-5	13	TRBJ2-7	NA	TGTGCCAGCAGTAGCCGAGGAGGATACGAGCAGTACTTC	CASSSRGGYEQYF
NA	TRBV6-5	14	TRBJ2-1	TRBD1	TGTGCCAGCAGTTTCAGGGACAGGAAAGGTGAGCAGTTCTTC	CASSFRDRKGEQFF
NA	TRBV7-2	14	TRBJ2-1	TRBD2	TGTGCCAGCAGCTTGGGACTAGCGGGAGCAAAGCAGTTCTTC	CASSLGLAGAKQFF
few	TRBV6-5	15	TRBJ2-5	NA	TGTGCCAGCTGGAGAGCGGCAGGTAGACAAGAGACCCAGTACTTC	CASWRAAGRQETQYF
NA	TRBV19	15	TRBJ2-2	TRBD2	TGTGCCTCTCGCGGGGAGCGGGGGGGCACCGGGGAGCTGTTTTTT	CASRGERGGTGELFF
few	TRBV15	13	TRBJ2-3	NA	TGTGCCACCAGCAGAGGTACTAGGGATACGCAGTATTTT	CATSRGTRDTQYF
NA	TRBV28	11	TRBJ2-7	NA	TGTGCCAGCAGTTTAACTGGCGAGCAGTACTTC	CASSLTGEQYF
NA	TRBV11-3	13	TRBJ2-7	NA	TGTGCCAGCAGCTTAGGACATACCTACGAGCAGTACTTC	CASSLGHTYEQYF
NA	TRBV19	14	TRBJ2-2	NA	TGTGCCAGTAGTATCCGCTCGGGGACCGGGGAGCTGTTTTTT	CASSIRSGTGELFF
NA	TRBV6-5	14	TRBJ2-1	NA	TGTGCCAGCAGTTACTCGATTGCGGGGAAGGGACAGTTCTTC	CASSYSIAGKGQFF
NA	TRBV6-5	15	TRBJ2-7	NA	TGTGCCAGCAGCACCGACCTCTCGACAGCCTACGAGCAGTACTTC	CASSTDLSTAYEQYF
NA	TRBV6-5	15	TRBJ1-3	TRBD1	TGTGCCAGCAGTCTTGACAGGGATGTCGGAAACACCATATATTTT	CASSLDRDVGNTIYF
NA	TRBV6-5	14	TRBJ1-5	NA	TGCGTAAGCCAGGGAGGTATTGGCAATCAGCCCCAGCATTTT	CVSQGGIGNQPQHF
once	TRBV5-6	15	TRBJ2-7	TRBD1	TGTGCCAGCAGCTTGGAAGGACAGGGAGGTTACGAGCAGTACTTC	CASSLEGQGGYEQYF
NA	TRBV30	14	TRBJ1-5	NA	TGTGCCTGGAGTGTACAGAGGGTTAGGCAGCCCCAGCATTTT	CAWSVQRVRQPQHF
NA	TRBV30	12	TRBJ1-1	NA	TGTGCCTGGGGGAGGGGGTCCACTGAAGCTTTCTTT	CAWGRGSTEAFF